Many counts were recorded for the clone carrying this T cell receptor beta chain. The target antigen is unknown. V shed 5 bases and J shed 4 bases, with 3 bases lying between them. CDR1 and CDR2 (germline): MNHEY, SVGAGI. CDR3 length: 11 residues. The use of a sample-barcoded 5' primer and a J-beta primer mix characterized a second PCR of about 7 to 12 cycles. TCRdb re-called the 5' RACE reads through MiXCR, storing one row per CDR3 protein. The sample comprises hundreds of thousands of distinct CDR3 sequences, under 50% of which are singletons, and 13% rests with the top ten. The data originate from a study of blood T cells in healthy people across ages. Study-wide results and caveats: As age increased, TCR beta diversity per million T cells fell in a roughly linear fashion. With naive T cell percentage, TCR beta diversity showed a strong correlation.

The specimen was blood. The chain employs TRBV6-5 and TRBJ2-1, with no clear D. The sequence was collected from a man aged 25 to 40 in good health. The chain's CDR3 is CASSIYNEQFF. The CDR3 DNA sequence: TGTGCCAGCAGTATATACAATGAGCAGTTCTTC.